This T cell receptor beta chain came from a study of T cells in Graves' hyperthyroidism and ophthalmopathy. About the study: Upon initial diagnosis and before any treatment, peripheral blood was collected.

Per germline, CDR1 SGHTA and CDR2 FQGNSA. The CDR3 is 15 amino acids. The V gene lost 3 bases and the J gene lost 1 base, with 12 bases spanning the gap. Researchers took RNA transcripts and amplified the TCR beta CDR3 regions from them. HTBI primers were employed in a first-round RT-PCR of the TCR CDR3. TCRdb itself ran the multiplex PCR reads through MiXCR, one entry per CDR3 protein. The sample records 310,000 or so distinct CDR3 sequences, approximately 17% being singletons. This clonotype occurred many times. The gene calls are TRBV7-2 and TRBJ1-1; D is unresolved. Sequencing was carried out using blood. The clonotype originates from an older woman with Graves' ophthalmopathy. The CDR3 coding sequence is TGTGCCAGCAGCTTCAGCCGGGTGGGGAACACTGAAGCTTTCTTT. It is translated as CASSFSRVGNTEAFF.